This entry lists 11 T cell receptor beta chains sequenced from one sample in a study of T cell changes during pregnancy in multiple sclerosis (dated by TCRdb to between 2019 and 2020). Library prep was done by the immunoSEQ multiplex PCR assay. In its TCRdb copy, this immuneACCESS table keeps in-frame sequences only and misses some clones. Where compared with another copy, unresolved V genes explain less than half of these, and the others have no known cause. The sample yields 80,000 to 130,000 clones; around 92% were counted once. Around 0.96% of the sample is in the top ten clones. The sequencing here drew on peripheral blood, taken before pregnancy. The receptors were gathered from a female donor with multiple sclerosis, enrolled in a pregnancy study.

The chain recombines TRBV9 with TRBJ2-2; 11 bases are a match to TRBD1. The CDR3 has 18 amino acids. Germline V gene data show CDR1 as SGDLS and CDR2 as YYNGEE. The trim removed 3 bases at V and 1 base at J, leaving 8 bases unmatched. CDR3 coding DNA: TGTGCCAGCAGCGATCGTCCCGGGACAGGGGGGAACACCGGGGAGCTGTTTTTT. It is translated as CASSDRPGTGGNTGELFF. Looking up the rest from reference TRBV9 and TRBJ2-2 gives the full variable domain: DSGVTQTPKHLITATGQRVTLRCSPRSGDLSVYWYQQSLDQGLQFLIQYYNGEERAKGNILERFSAQQFPDLHSELNLSSLELGDSALYFCASSDRPGTGGNTGELFFGEGSRLTVL.

This chain uses TRBV7-2 with TRBJ2-2, with TRBD2 as a possible D gene (6 bases). Deletions cut 1 base from V and 4 bases from J, with 13 bases between. This CDR3 has 16 residues. The germline CDR1 and CDR2 sequences are SGHTA and FQGNSA. CDR3 residues: CASSLDQRRVTGELFF. DNA of the CDR3: TGTGCCAGCAGCTTAGACCAGCGGAGGGTCACCGGGGAGCTGTTTTTT.

This sequence joins TRBV27 and TRBJ2-2; the D gene is possibly TRBD1 (6 bases). Deletions cut 6 bases from V and 4 bases from J, with 9 bases between. Germline V gene data show CDR1 as MNHEY and CDR2 as SMNVEV (reference sequence). CDR3 length equals 13 residues. The CDR3 region has the DNA TGTGCCAGCAGCCAGACAGGCACCGGGGAGCTGTTTTTT. Residues: CASSQTGTGELFF.

V and J are TRBV18 and TRBJ2-7; D is possibly TRBD2 (5 bases). V was clipped by 3 bases and J by 3 bases, with 9 bases between them. This CDR3 is built from 13 residues. Germline-derived CDR1 and CDR2 are KGHSH and LQKENI. CDR3 amino acids: CASSPRADYEQYF. The CDR3 DNA is TGTGCCAGCTCACCTAGAGCGGACTACGAGCAGTACTTC.

The V gene is TRBV27, the J gene TRBJ2-7, with TRBD1 matching 7 bases. The germline gives CDR1 MNHEY, CDR2 SMNVEV (reference sequence). The J segment lost 3 bases and the V segment lost 11 bases, leaving 13 bases of the junction unmatched. The CDR3 covers 14 residues. The chain's CDR3 is CASNSGTALYEQYF. Written as DNA, the CDR3 is TGTGCCTCGAACTCCGGGACAGCGCTCTACGAGCAGTACTTC.

The chain has TRBV15 and TRBJ2-7; no definite D call. This CDR3 contains 15 residues. The V end lost 0 bases, the J end lost 4 bases, and 13 bases lay between the germline ends. Looked up from germline, CDR1 is LNHNV and CDR2 is YYDKDF (reference sequence). The CDR3 nucleotides read TGTGCCACCAGCAGAGATCACGGGTCAAGGTACGAGCAGTACTTC. Protein: CATSRDHGSRYEQYF.

The genes are TRBV4-2 and TRBJ2-7, with 13 positions matching TRBD2. V lost 0 bases, J lost 2 bases, and 4 bases stayed unmatched. The CDR3 loop spans 17 amino acids. In germline, CDR1 is LGHNA, CDR2 YNFKEQ. The CDR3 is CASSQEILAGGPYEQYF. The DNA of the CDR3 is TGTGCCAGCAGCCAAGAGATACTAGCGGGAGGGCCCTACGAGCAGTACTTC.

CDR3 bases: TGTGCCAGCAGCTTAGGATCTTCCGGACATCTGAACACTGAAGCTTTCTTT. This gives the protein CASSLGSSGHLNTEAFF. The chain joins TRBV11-2 to TRBJ1-1; D may be TRBD1 (5 bases). CDR3 length: 17 amino acids. The germline V and J ends were trimmed by 1 base and 0 bases, with 15 bases remaining between them. Germline values: CDR1 SGHAT, CDR2 FQNNGV.

In DNA form, the CDR3 reads TGTGCCAGCAGCGGATACTCGACTGGGAGCTCCTACAATGAGCAGTTCTTC. Protein product: CASSGYSTGSSYNEQFF. V usage is TRBV11-2 and J usage is TRBJ2-1; D might be TRBD2 (5 bases). The V gene lost 5 bases and the J gene lost 0 bases, with 17 bases spanning the gap. The CDR3 has 17 amino acids. Germline CDR1 is SGHAT and CDR2 is FQNNGV.

This chain links TRBV29-1 with TRBJ1-2; 8 bases align to TRBD1. The V and J ends lost 7 bases and 4 bases, in that order; junction bases with no gene match: 5. This CDR3 region has 12 residues. Germline V gene data show CDR1 as SQVTM and CDR2 as ANQGSEA. CDR3 amino acids: CSADTGGYGYTF. The CDR3, as DNA: TGCAGCGCGGATACAGGGGGCTATGGCTACACCTTC.

The V call is TRBV5-1, the J call TRBJ2-1; 11 bases map to TRBD1. The CDR3 has 17 amino acids. The germline CDR1 and CDR2 sequences are SGHRS and YFSETQ. V lost 4 bases to trimming and J lost 2 bases; unmatched junction nucleotides: 8. Here the CDR3 reads CASSHWTGGLAYNEQFF. The CDR3 DNA reads as TGCGCCAGCAGCCACTGGACAGGGGGCCTCGCCTACAATGAGCAGTTCTTC.